This entry lists 29 T cell receptor beta chains sequenced from one sample in a study of blood T cell repertoires in COVID-19. Clones were read by immunoSEQ multiplex PCR, and TCRdb kept only the in-frame ones, dropping some. The data hold under 140,000 clones, with 82% observed a single time. The source material was peripheral blood. These receptors all stem from a woman aged 55-69 years with acute or convalescent COVID-19.

The chain combines TRBV7-9 with TRBJ1-1; unclear D gene. The germline gives CDR1 SEHNR, CDR2 FQNEAQ (reference sequence). The ends were cut back, 7 bases at V and 4 bases at J, with 13 bases in the middle. The CDR3 runs to 13 residues. CDR3 sequence (DNA): TGTGCCAGCATTCGGAGTTTGAGCACTGAAGCTTTCTTT. It yields the protein CASIRSLSTEAFF.

This clone was seen only a few times. The chain combines TRBV20-1 with TRBJ2-7; TRBD1 matches 8 bases. Germline V gives CDR1 DFQATT, CDR2 SNEGSKA (reference sequence). V gave up 5 bases and J gave up 3 bases; unmatched junction bases: 0. The CDR3 loop spans 11 amino acids. The CDR3 DNA reads as TGCAGTGCTGACAGGGGCTACGAGCAGTACTTC. Amino acid sequence: CSADRGYEQYF.

The J gene is TRBJ1-4, the V gene TRBV29-1, with a possible D match to TRBD1 (5 bases). Germline assignment: CDR1 SQVTM and CDR2 ANQGSEA. The V gene lost 6 bases and the J gene lost 7 bases, with 18 bases spanning the gap. This CDR3 has 14 amino acids. DNA of the CDR3: TGCAGCGTGGTGAAGGGTCAGGGATTTGAAAAACTGTTTTTT. It translates to CSVVKGQGFEKLFF.

The chain recombines TRBV5-1 with TRBJ1-1, with TRBD1 matching over 7 bases. Germline V CDR1 and CDR2: SGHRS, YFSETQ. The CDR3 spans 15 residues. Losses at the gene ends were 2 bases for V and 4 bases for J; bases not matched to a gene: 8. The CDR3 DNA sequence: TGCGCCAGCAGCTTAGGGACAGCATGGGGCACTGAAGCTTTCTTT. This encodes CASSLGTAWGTEAFF.

This clone has just one count. The J gene is TRBJ2-3, the V gene TRBV29-1, with 8 bases lining up with TRBD2. The CDR3 contains 12 residues. Germline V gene sequence: CDR1 SQVTM, CDR2 ANQGSEA. V lost 7 bases to trimming and J lost 3 bases; unmatched junction nucleotides: 3. The chain's CDR3 is CSGERGTDTQYF. The CDR3 region has the DNA TGCAGCGGGGAGCGGGGGACAGATACGCAGTATTTT.

The chain uses TRBV9 and TRBJ2-2, with 7 bases identical to TRBD1. The trim removed 2 bases at V and 0 bases at J, leaving 4 bases unmatched. There are 16 residues in the CDR3. Germline CDR1 and CDR2: SGDLS and YYNGEE. The CDR3 reads CASSVTGRSNTGELFF. In DNA form, the CDR3 reads TGTGCCAGCAGCGTGACAGGGCGGTCGAACACCGGGGAGCTGTTTTTT.

The chain is built from TRBV10-3 and TRBJ2-5, with 7 nucleotides matching TRBD1. Per germline, CDR1 ENHRY and CDR2 SYGVKD. J lost 1 base, V lost 5 bases, and 1 base had no gene match. The CDR3 sequence is 13 residues long. The CDR3 reads CAISWDSQETQYF. The CDR3 DNA reads TGTGCCATCAGTTGGGACAGCCAAGAGACCCAGTACTTC.

The genes are TRBV7-9 and TRBJ1-5; possible D gene TRBD1, 5 bases. The ends were cut back, 5 bases at V and 7 bases at J, with 12 bases in the middle. The CDR3 totals 13 residues. The V gene's germline CDR1 is SEHNR and CDR2 FQNEAQ (reference sequence). CDR3 DNA: TGTGCCAGCAGCCGGGGGGAGGCGCAGCCCCAGCATTTT. The encoded protein is CASSRGEAQPQHF. Based on the CDR3 plus reference TRBV7-9 and TRBJ1-5, the full variable domain is DTGVSQNPRHKITKRGQNVTFRCDPISEHNRLYWYRQTLGQGPEFLTYFQNEAQLEKSRLLSDRFSAERPKGSFSTLEIQRTEQGDSAMYLCASSRGEAQPQHFGDGTRLSIL.

The chain couples TRBV2 to TRBJ1-5; no definite D call. Germline CDR1 reads SNHLY; CDR2 reads FYNNEI. The CDR3 extends over 15 amino acids. V was trimmed by 5 bases and J by 0 bases, leaving 11 bases between them. In nucleotides, the CDR3 is TGTGCCAGCAGTTTAGCCGGTCATAGCAATCAGCCCCAGCATTTT. Residues: CASSLAGHSNQPQHF.

The chain recombines TRBV3-1 (or the pseudogene TRBV3-2) with TRBJ2-2; 8 nucleotides line up with TRBD1. This CDR3 spans 17 amino acids. V dropped 1 base and J dropped 6; count of bases not matched to a gene: 10. Looked up from germline, CDR1 is LGHDT and CDR2 is YNNKEL (reference sequence). As DNA, the CDR3 is TGTGCCAGCAGCCAAGTTTCGGACAGGGCGGGCGCCGGGGAGCTGTTTTTT. Amino acid sequence: CASSQVSDRAGAGELFF.

V and J are TRBV5-4 and TRBJ2-3; 7 nucleotides line up with TRBD2. In germline, CDR1 is SGHNT, CDR2 YYREEE (reference sequence). Trimming cost V 1 base and J 2 bases; bases outside gene matches: 4. The CDR3 sequence is 15 residues long. CDR3 loop: CASSLTLADTDTQYF. CDR3 nucleotides: TGTGCCAGCAGCTTGACTCTAGCGGACACAGATACGCAGTATTTT.

In DNA form, the CDR3 reads TGTGCCAGCAGCTCCCCCCCGGAGAGCGGGGGGGCCTCCTACAATGAGCAGTTCTTC. Translating it yields CASSSPPESGGASYNEQFF. This sequence joins TRBV13 and TRBJ2-1; 10 bases match TRBD2. The CDR3 totals 19 residues. Losses at the gene ends were 4 bases for V and 0 bases for J; bases not matched to a gene: 12. Germline loops: CDR1 PRHDT, CDR2 FYEKMQ (reference sequence).

The chain recombines TRBV7-2 with TRBJ1-2; the match to TRBD1 covers 11 bases. CDR3 length equals 16 residues. The J segment lost 3 bases and the V segment lost 1 base, leaving 4 bases of the junction unmatched. Germline V CDR1 and CDR2: SGHTA, FQGNSA. CDR3 sequence: CASSLDPGQGDYGYTF. In DNA form, the CDR3 reads TGTGCCAGCAGCTTAGATCCGGGACAGGGGGACTATGGCTACACCTTC.

The chain carries TRBV24-1 and TRBJ2-2; D possibly corresponds to TRBD2 (5 bases). CDR3 length equals 15 residues. In germline, CDR1 is KGHDR, CDR2 SFDVKD. Trimming stripped 5 bases from V and 3 bases from J, with 12 bases between. CDR3 nucleotide sequence: TGTGCCACCAGTGGTTCAGCGCGGGACACCGGGGAGCTGTTTTTT. Residues: CATSGSARDTGELFF.

The rearrangement joins TRBV12-5 to TRBJ1-1; 8 bases agree with TRBD1. After removal of 6 bases from V and 7 bases from J, the junction contained 4 bases not matched to a gene. CDR3 length: 12 residues. The germline V gene has CDR1 LGHNT and CDR2 FRNRAP. The CDR3 loop is CASGRTGFEAFF. CDR3 DNA sequence: TGTGCTAGTGGGCGGACAGGGTTTGAAGCTTTCTTT.

This clone was seen a single time. This sequence joins TRBV25-1 and TRBJ1-1; D is unresolved. V dropped 4 bases and J dropped 2 bases, with 11 bases sitting between them. Germline CDR1 is MGHDK and CDR2 is SYGVNS. The CDR3 length is 14 residues. CDR3: CASSGLTSNTEAFF. The CDR3 DNA follows: TGTGCCAGCAGTGGGTTGACTAGTAACACTGAAGCTTTCTTT. The variable domain in full, with the rest retrieved from reference TRBV25-1 and TRBJ1-1, is EADIYQTPRYLVIGTGKKITLECSQTMGHDKMYWYQQDPGMELHLIHYSYGVNSTEKGDLSSESTVSRIRTEHFPLTLESARPSHTSQYLCASSGLTSNTEAFFGQGTRLTVV.

This chain's CDR3 is CASSPDRARGNTIYF. CDR3 nucleotides: TGTGCCAGCAGCCCAGACAGGGCCCGCGGAAACACCATATATTTT. The genes are TRBV9 and TRBJ1-3, with TRBD1 identical over 7 bases. This CDR3 is built from 15 residues. Looked up from germline, CDR1 is SGDLS and CDR2 is YYNGEE. V lost 4 bases to trimming and J lost 4 bases; unmatched junction nucleotides: 8.

The chain employs TRBV10-3 and TRBJ1-5; D perhaps matches TRBD1 (6 bases). The germline V gene encodes CDR1 ENHRY and CDR2 SYGVKD. V was clipped by 4 bases and J by 6 bases, with 10 bases between them. The CDR3 totals 13 residues. The CDR3 nucleotides read TGTGCCATCAGTGGTCAGGGGACTCAGCCCCAGCATTTT. Protein sequence: CAISGQGTQPQHF.

The chain recombines TRBV2 with TRBJ1-2, with 9 bases lining up with TRBD1. The CDR3 totals 12 residues. Germline-derived CDR1 and CDR2 are SNHLY and FYNNEI. The V gene end was trimmed by 6 bases and the J gene end by 5 bases; junction bases not matched to a gene: 1. The CDR3 loop is CASRGQGYGYTF. CDR3 coding DNA: TGTGCCAGCAGGGGACAGGGATATGGCTACACCTTC.

The chain joins TRBV4-2 to TRBJ2-3; tentative D call: TRBD2 (5 bases). The V end was cut by 0 bases, the J end by 4 bases, with 11 bases between. Germline V lookup: CDR1 LGHNA, CDR2 YNFKEQ. The CDR3 runs to 15 residues. The DNA of the CDR3 is TGTGCCAGCAGCCAAGATGACGGGGATGCAGATACGCAGTATTTT. This translates into CASSQDDGDADTQYF.

This clone was counted between two and nine times. This sequence joins TRBV27 and TRBJ1-2; D not certain. The germline gives CDR1 MNHEY, CDR2 SMNVEV (reference sequence). The CDR3 sequence is 13 residues long. The germline V and J ends were trimmed by 1 base and 4 bases, with 7 bases remaining between them. CDR3 in DNA: TGTGCCAGCAGTTTATGGTCAGGCTATGGCTACACCTTC. Protein sequence: CASSLWSGYGYTF.

This clone has at least ten counts. The chain is built from TRBV5-1 and TRBJ2-7; 7 bases agree with TRBD2. The germline V gene has CDR1 SGHRS and CDR2 YFSETQ. V was pared by 4 bases and J by 2 bases, with 3 bases of the junction left unmatched. The CDR3 has 13 residues. CDR3 sequence: CASSPAGAYEQYF. In DNA form, the CDR3 reads TGCGCCAGCAGCCCGGCGGGGGCCTACGAGCAGTACTTC. The complete variable domain, with remaining parts taken from reference TRBV5-1 and TRBJ2-7, reads KAGVTQTPRYLIKTRGQQVTLSCSPISGHRSVSWYQQTPGQGLQFLFEYFSETQRNKGNFPGRFSGRQFSNSRSEMNVSTLELGDSALYLCASSPAGAYEQYFGPGTRLTVT.

V usage is TRBV7-2 and J usage is TRBJ1-5, with a tentative D call TRBD1 (6 bases). Germline loops: CDR1 SGHTA, CDR2 FQGNSA. Trimming cost V 3 bases and J 4 bases, with 10 bases left between them. This CDR3 spans 14 amino acids. The CDR3 bases are TGTGCCAGCAGCTTCGAAGGGGGAAATCAGCCCCAGCATTTT. Its translation is CASSFEGGNQPQHF.

This chain links TRBV20-1 with TRBJ1-2; tentatively, D is TRBD1 (6 bases). The CDR3 has 13 amino acids. The V and J ends lost 3 bases and 4 bases respectively, with 12 bases between them. Germline CDR1 DFQATT, CDR2 SNEGSKA (reference sequence). The chain's CDR3 is CSASTGNFYGYTF. The CDR3 DNA is TGCAGTGCTAGTACAGGGAATTTCTATGGCTACACCTTC.

The V gene is TRBV30, the J gene TRBJ2-1; weak D call: TRBD2 (5 bases). This CDR3 spans 14 amino acids. CDR1 and CDR2 (germline): GTSNPN, SVGIG (reference sequence). The V end was cut by 1 base, the J end by 5 bases, with 12 bases between. This chain's CDR3 is CAWSGGRRNNEQFF. For the CDR3, the DNA is TGTGCCTGGAGTGGCGGGCGGAGAAACAATGAGCAGTTCTTC.

This chain joins TRBV27 and TRBJ1-2; TRBD1 agrees at 11 bases. Germline V gene lookup returns CDR1 MNHEY and CDR2 SMNVEV (reference sequence). The CDR3 is made up of 17 amino acids. V lost 2 bases to trimming and J lost 7 bases; unmatched junction nucleotides: 12. This CDR3 reads CASSLGLNRGTGGGYTF. The CDR3 DNA is TGTGCCAGCAGTTTAGGGCTAAATAGGGGGACAGGGGGTGGCTACACCTTC.

This chain connects TRBV11-3 to TRBJ1-1; D perhaps matches TRBD1 (5 bases). CDR1 is SGHNT and CDR2 is YENEEA in the germline V gene. The CDR3 covers 14 residues. V was pared by 0 bases and J by 5 bases, with 10 bases between. CDR3 loop: CASSLEGRLTEAFF. DNA for the CDR3: TGTGCCAGCAGCTTAGAGGGGCGGCTGACTGAAGCTTTCTTT. Looking up the rest from reference TRBV11-3 and TRBJ1-1 gives the full variable domain: EAGVVQSPRYKIIEKKQPVAFWCNPISGHNTLYWYLQNLGQGPELLIRYENEEAVDDSQLPKDRFSAERLKGVDSTLKIQPAELGDSAVYLCASSLEGRLTEAFFGQGTRLTVV.

The chain is built from TRBV6-5 and TRBJ2-4, with TRBD1 matching 11 bases. V lost 7 bases and J lost 6; bases outside the gene matches: 5. The germline gives CDR1 MNHEY, CDR2 SVGAGI. This CDR3 spans 14 amino acids. Here the CDR3 DNA reads TGTGCCAGCACCACGGGACAGGGGGTAAACATTCAGTACTTC. The encoded protein is CASTTGQGVNIQYF.

CDR3 bases: TGTGCCAGCAGCCCCCTGACAGGGGGGACCCACGAGCAGTACTTC. It is translated as CASSPLTGGTHEQYF. The chain has TRBV3-1 (or the pseudogene TRBV3-2) and TRBJ2-7; 9 bases align to TRBD1. The CDR3 totals 15 residues. V lost 4 bases, J lost 5 bases, and 9 bases stayed unmatched. Germline V gene data show CDR1 as LGHDT and CDR2 as YNNKEL (reference sequence).